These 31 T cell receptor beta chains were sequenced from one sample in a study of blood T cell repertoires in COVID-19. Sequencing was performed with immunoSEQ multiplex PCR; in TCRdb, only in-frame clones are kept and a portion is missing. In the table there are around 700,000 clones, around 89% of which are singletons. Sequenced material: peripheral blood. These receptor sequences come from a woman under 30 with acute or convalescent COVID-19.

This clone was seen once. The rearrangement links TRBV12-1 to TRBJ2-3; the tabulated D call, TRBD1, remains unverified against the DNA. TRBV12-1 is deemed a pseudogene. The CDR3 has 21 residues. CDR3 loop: CASSPWTGVAKELGRTDTQYF. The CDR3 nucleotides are TGTGCCAGCAGCCCATGGACAGGGGTGGCGAAAGAGTTGGGTCGCACAGATACGCAGTATTTT.

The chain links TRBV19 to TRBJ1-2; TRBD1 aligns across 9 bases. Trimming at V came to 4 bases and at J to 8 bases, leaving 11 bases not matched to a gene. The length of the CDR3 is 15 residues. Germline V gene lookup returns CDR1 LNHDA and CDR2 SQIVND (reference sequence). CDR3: CASSTRDRVRGGYTF. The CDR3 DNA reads TGTGCCAGTAGTACGCGGGACAGGGTGAGGGGAGGCTACACCTTC.

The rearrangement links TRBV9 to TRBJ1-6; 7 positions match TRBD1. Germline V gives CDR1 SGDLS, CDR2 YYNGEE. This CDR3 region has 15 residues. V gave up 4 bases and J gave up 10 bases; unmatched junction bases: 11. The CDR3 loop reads CASSQSDRVKSPLHF. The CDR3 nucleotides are TGTGCCAGCAGCCAATCCGACAGGGTCAAATCACCCCTCCACTTT.

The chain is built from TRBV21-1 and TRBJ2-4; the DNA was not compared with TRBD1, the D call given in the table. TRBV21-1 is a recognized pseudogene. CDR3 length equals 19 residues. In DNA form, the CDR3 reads TGTGCCAGCAGCAAACGGGGGGGACAGGGGGATCTAGGCAAAAACATTCAGTACTTC. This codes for CASSKRGGQGDLGKNIQYF.

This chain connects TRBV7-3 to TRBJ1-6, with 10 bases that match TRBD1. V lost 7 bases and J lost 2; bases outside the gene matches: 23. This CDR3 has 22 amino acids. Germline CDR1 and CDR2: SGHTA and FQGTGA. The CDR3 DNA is TGTGCCAGCACCTCGAGGGGGGACAGGGGTTTAAGGACGAGCCCCTATAATTCACCCCTCCACTTT. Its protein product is CASTSRGDRGLRTSPYNSPLHF.

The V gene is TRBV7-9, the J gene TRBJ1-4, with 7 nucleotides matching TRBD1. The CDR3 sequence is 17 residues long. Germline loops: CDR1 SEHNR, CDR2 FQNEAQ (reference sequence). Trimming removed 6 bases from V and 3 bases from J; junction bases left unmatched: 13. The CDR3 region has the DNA TGTGCCAGCAGTTATGTAGGGGGCGAGGAAGCTAATGAAAAACTGTTTTTT. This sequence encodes CASSYVGGEEANEKLFF.

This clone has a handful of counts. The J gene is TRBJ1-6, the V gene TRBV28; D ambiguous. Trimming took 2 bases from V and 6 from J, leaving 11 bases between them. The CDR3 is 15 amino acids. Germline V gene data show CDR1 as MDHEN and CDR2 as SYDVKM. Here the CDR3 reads CASSLSPTSNSPLHF. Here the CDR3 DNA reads TGTGCCAGCAGTTTAAGCCCGACATCTAATTCACCCCTCCACTTT.

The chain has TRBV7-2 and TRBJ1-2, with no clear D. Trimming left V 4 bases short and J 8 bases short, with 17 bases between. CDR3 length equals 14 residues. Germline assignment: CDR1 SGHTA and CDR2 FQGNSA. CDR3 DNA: TGTGCCAGCAGCTCCTCGACAAATTTTGGCGGCTACACCTTC. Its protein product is CASSSSTNFGGYTF.

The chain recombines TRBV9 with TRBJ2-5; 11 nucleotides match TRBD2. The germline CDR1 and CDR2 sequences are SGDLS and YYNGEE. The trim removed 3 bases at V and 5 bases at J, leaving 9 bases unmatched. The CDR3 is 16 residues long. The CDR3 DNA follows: TGTGCCAGCAGCGGAGAGGGGACTAGCGGCGAGGAGACCCAGTACTTC. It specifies CASSGEGTSGEETQYF.

CDR3 in amino acids: CASSAAGGPYEQYF. In DNA form, the CDR3 reads TGTGCCAGCAGCGCGGCCGGGGGTCCCTACGAGCAGTACTTC. The chain is built from TRBV5-4 and TRBJ2-7; weak D call: TRBD2 (6 bases). The V end lost 4 bases, the J end lost 2 bases, and 13 bases lay between the germline ends. Germline lookup yields CDR1 SGHNT and CDR2 YYREEE (reference sequence). The CDR3 runs 14 residues.

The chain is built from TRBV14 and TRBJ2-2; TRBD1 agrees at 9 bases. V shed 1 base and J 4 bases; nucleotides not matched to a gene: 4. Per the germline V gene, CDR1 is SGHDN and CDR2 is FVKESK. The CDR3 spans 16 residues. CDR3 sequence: CASSQGTGGVTGELFF. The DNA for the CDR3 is TGTGCCAGCAGCCAAGGTACAGGGGGCGTCACCGGGGAGCTGTTTTTT.

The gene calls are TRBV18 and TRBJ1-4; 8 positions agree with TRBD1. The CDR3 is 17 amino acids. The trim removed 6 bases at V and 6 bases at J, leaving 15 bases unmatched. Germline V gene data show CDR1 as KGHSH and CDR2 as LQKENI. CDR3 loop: CASSQPLTGEGDEKLFF. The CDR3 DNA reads TGTGCCAGCTCTCAACCACTGACAGGGGAAGGGGATGAAAAACTGTTTTTT.

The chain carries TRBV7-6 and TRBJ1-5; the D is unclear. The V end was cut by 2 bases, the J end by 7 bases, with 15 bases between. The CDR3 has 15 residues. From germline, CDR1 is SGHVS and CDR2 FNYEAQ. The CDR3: CASSLLTGIDQPQHF. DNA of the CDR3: TGTGCCAGCAGCTTATTGACCGGGATTGACCAGCCCCAGCATTTT.

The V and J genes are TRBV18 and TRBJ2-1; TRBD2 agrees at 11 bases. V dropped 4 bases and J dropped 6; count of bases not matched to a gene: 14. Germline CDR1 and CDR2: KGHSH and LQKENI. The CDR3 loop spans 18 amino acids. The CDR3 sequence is CASSLTSGVLRGGNEQFF. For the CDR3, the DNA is TGTGCCAGCTCACTGACTAGCGGGGTCCTGCGCGGGGGCAATGAGCAGTTCTTC.

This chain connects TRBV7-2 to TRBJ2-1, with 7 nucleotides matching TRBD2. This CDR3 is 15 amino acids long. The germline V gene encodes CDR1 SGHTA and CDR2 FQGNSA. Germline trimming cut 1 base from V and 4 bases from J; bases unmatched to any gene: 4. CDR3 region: CASSLEAGEYNEQFF. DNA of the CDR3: TGTGCCAGCAGCTTAGAGGCGGGGGAATACAATGAGCAGTTCTTC.

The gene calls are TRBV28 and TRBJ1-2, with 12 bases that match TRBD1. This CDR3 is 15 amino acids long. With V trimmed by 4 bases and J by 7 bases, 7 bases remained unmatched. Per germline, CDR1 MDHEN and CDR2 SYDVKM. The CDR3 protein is CASSSPGQGASGYTF. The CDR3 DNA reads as TGTGCCAGCAGTTCCCCGGGACAGGGGGCGTCTGGCTACACCTTC.

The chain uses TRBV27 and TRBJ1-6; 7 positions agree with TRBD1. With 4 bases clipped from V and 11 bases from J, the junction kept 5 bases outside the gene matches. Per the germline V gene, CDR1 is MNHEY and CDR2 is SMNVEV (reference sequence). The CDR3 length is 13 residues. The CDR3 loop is CASSSGTATPLHF. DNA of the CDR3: TGTGCCAGCAGTTCAGGGACAGCGACACCCCTCCACTTT.

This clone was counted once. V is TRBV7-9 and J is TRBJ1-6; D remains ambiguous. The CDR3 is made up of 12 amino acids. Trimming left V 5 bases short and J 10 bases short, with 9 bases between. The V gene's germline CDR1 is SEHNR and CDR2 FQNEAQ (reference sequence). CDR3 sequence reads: CASSLSVSPLHF. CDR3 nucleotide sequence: TGTGCCAGCAGCCTCTCCGTCTCACCCCTCCACTTT. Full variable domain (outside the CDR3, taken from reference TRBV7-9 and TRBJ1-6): DTGVSQNPRHKITKRGQNVTFRCDPISEHNRLYWYRQTLGQGPEFLTYFQNEAQLEKSRLLSDRFSAERPKGSFSTLEIQRTEQGDSAMYLCASSLSVSPLHFGNGTRLTVT.

The CDR3 DNA reads TGTGCCAGCAGTTTGCGCGTGGGCGATGAGCAGTTCTTC. It yields the protein CASSLRVGDEQFF. V usage is TRBV12-3 or TRBV12-4 and J usage is TRBJ2-1, with no clear D. The CDR3 has 13 residues. Trimming left V 3 bases short and J 8 bases short, with 11 bases between.

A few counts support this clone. The CDR3, as DNA: TGTGCCAGCAGTGAACCTACTAGCGGGGGGTTCTCCTACGAGCAGTACTTC. This translates into CASSEPTSGGFSYEQYF. The V gene is TRBV6-1, the J gene TRBJ2-7, with 12 nucleotides matching TRBD2. The CDR3 consists of 17 residues. Germline values: CDR1 MNHNS, CDR2 SASEGT. Trimming removed 2 bases from V and 0 bases from J; junction bases left unmatched: 5.

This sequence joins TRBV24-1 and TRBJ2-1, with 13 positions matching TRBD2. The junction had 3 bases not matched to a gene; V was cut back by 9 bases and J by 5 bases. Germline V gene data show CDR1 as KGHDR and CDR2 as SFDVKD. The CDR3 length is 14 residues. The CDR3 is CATAGTSGDNEQFF. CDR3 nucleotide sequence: TGTGCCACCGCCGGGACTAGCGGGGACAATGAGCAGTTCTTC.

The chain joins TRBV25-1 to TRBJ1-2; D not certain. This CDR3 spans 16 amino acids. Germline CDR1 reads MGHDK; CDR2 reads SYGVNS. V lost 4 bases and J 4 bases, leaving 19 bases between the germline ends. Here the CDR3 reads CASSGQSSRRAYGYTF. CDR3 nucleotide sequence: TGTGCCAGCAGTGGACAAAGCTCTCGGAGGGCCTATGGCTACACCTTC.

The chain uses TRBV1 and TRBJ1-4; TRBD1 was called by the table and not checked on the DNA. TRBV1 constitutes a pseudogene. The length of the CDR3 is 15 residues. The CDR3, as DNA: TGCACCAGCAGCCAAGAACCCTGGCAGAATGAAAAACTGTTTTTT. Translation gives CTSSQEPWQNEKLFF.

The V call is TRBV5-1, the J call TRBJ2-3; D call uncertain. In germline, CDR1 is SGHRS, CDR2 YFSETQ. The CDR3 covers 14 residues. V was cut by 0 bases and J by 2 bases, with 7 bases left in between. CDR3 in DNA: TGCGCCAGCAGCTTGGCGGTCAACACAGATACGCAGTATTTT. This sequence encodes CASSLAVNTDTQYF.

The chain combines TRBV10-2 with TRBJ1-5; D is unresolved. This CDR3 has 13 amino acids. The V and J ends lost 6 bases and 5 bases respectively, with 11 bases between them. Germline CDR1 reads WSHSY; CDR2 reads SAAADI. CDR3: CASRKTQYQPQHF. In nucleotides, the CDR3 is TGCGCCAGCAGAAAAACACAGTATCAGCCCCAGCATTTT.

The chain's CDR3 is CAWSVLRPEAFF. CDR3 coding DNA: TGTGCCTGGAGTGTACTTCGTCCTGAAGCTTTCTTT. J is TRBJ1-1 and V is TRBV30; D is undetermined. Germline CDR1 is GTSNPN and CDR2 is SVGIG (reference sequence). The CDR3 runs 12 residues. V was clipped by 0 bases and J by 6 bases, with 8 bases between them.

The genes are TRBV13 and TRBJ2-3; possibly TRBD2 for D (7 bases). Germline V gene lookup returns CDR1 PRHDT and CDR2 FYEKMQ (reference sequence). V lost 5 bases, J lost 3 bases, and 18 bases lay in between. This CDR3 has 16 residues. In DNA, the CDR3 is TGTGCCAGCAGCACCCTTGGGGGGGGCAAGACAGATACGCAGTATTTT. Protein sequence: CASSTLGGGKTDTQYF.

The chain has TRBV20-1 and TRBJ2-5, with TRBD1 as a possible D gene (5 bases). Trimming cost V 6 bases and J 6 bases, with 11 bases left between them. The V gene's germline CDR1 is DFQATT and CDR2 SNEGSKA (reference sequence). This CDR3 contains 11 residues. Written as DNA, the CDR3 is TGCAGTGCGGACATCGCGCAGACCCAGTACTTC. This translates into CSADIAQTQYF.

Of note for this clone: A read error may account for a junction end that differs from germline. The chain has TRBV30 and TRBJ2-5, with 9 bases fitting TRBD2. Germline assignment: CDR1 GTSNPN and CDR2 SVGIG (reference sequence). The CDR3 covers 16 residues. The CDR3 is CAWCVGRGGGQETQYF. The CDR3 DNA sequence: TGTGCCTGGTGTGTAGGGCGGGGGGGTGGCCAAGAGACCCAGTACTTC.

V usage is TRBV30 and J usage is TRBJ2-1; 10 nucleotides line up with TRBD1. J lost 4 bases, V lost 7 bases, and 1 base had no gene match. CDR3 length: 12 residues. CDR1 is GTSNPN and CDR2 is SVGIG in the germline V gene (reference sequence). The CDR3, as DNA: TGTGCCTTGGACAGGGGGTACAATGAGCAGTTCTTC. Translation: CALDRGYNEQFF.

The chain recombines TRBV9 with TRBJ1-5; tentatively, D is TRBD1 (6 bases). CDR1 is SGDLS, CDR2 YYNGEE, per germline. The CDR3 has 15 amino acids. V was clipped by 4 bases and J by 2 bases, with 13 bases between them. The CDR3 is CASSPRSGGNQPQHF. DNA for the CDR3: TGTGCCAGCAGCCCTCGGTCAGGGGGCAATCAGCCCCAGCATTTT.